The rows below give T cell receptor beta chains drawn from one sample of a study of cytomegalovirus exposure and HLA in healthy donors. Assay used: immunoSEQ multiplex PCR; TCRdb lists only in-frame clones, some missing. The sample includes 200,000 to 250,000 clones, 65% to 85% seen only once; the top ten take nearly 3%. Sequencing input: PBMCs. The receptor source for this set is a woman in her 30s in good health and CMV-seronegative. CDR3s include the opening cysteine and the closing phenylalanine or tryptophan. The D gene is left open where the match is weak. Not all rows give a size; the values are once, few, many and, for expanded clones, a class.

D: -; size: -; V: TRBV13; J: TRBJ2-7; CDR3: CASSLLYEQYF; DNA: TGTGCCAGCAGCTTACTCTACGAGCAGTACTTC
D: -; size: -; V: TRBV7-8; J: TRBJ2-5; CDR3: CASSLLRPYDQETQYF; DNA: TGTGCCAGCAGCCTGTTGCGGCCCTACGACCAAGAGACCCAGTACTTC
D: TRBD1; size: -; V: TRBV28; J: TRBJ1-3; CDR3: CASSSQGAGNTIYF; DNA: TGTGCCAGCAGTAGTCAGGGGGCAGGAAACACCATATATTTT
D: TRBD1; size: once; V: TRBV6-5; J: TRBJ1-2; CDR3: CASSRQGWGYGYTF; DNA: TGTGCCAGCAGCAGACAGGGATGGGGATATGGCTACACCTTC
D: -; size: -; V: TRBV5-1; J: TRBJ1-1; CDR3: CASSLAPGEMNTEAFF; DNA: TGCGCCAGCAGCTTGGCCCCCGGGGAGATGAACACTGAAGCTTTCTTT
D: TRBD1; size: -; V: TRBV7-2; J: TRBJ2-2; CDR3: CASSTQRTGGGGELFF; DNA: TGTGCCAGCAGTACCCAGCGGACAGGGGGCGGCGGGGAGCTGTTTTTT
D: -; size: -; V: TRBV6-4; J: TRBJ2-1; CDR3: CASRRVAGTYNEQFF; DNA: TGTGCCAGCAGGCGGGTGGCGGGGACCTACAATGAGCAGTTCTTC
D: TRBD1; size: -; V: TRBV4-1; J: TRBJ2-7; CDR3: CASSHGQGEGYEQYF; DNA: TGCGCCAGCAGCCATGGACAGGGTGAAGGTTACGAGCAGTACTTC
D: -; size: -; V: TRBV7-6; J: TRBJ2-1; CDR3: CASSLGGDEQFF; DNA: TGTGCCAGCAGCTTAGGCGGGGATGAGCAGTTCTTC
D: TRBD2; size: once; V: TRBV5-1; J: TRBJ2-1; CDR3: CASSPLSGGGGNEQFF; DNA: TGCGCCAGCAGCCCGCTCAGCGGGGGGGGAGGCAATGAGCAGTTCTTC
D: TRBD1; size: -; V: TRBV7-2; J: TRBJ2-2; CDR3: CASRRDRGAGELFF; DNA: TGTGCCAGCAGGCGGGACAGGGGAGCCGGGGAGCTGTTTTTT
D: TRBD2; size: -; V: TRBV10-1; J: TRBJ2-2; CDR3: CASSSRGGLFF; DNA: TGCGCCAGCAGCTCGCGGGGGGGGCTGTTTTTT
D: -; size: once; V: TRBV28; J: TRBJ1-5; CDR3: CASSYQGQGRYQPQHF; DNA: TGTGCCAGCAGCTACCAGGGGCAGGGAAGGTATCAGCCCCAGCATTTT
D: -; size: once; V: TRBV19; J: TRBJ1-1; CDR3: CASSIERAAHEAFF; DNA: TGTGCCAGTAGTATAGAGCGGGCCGCCCATGAAGCTTTCTTT
D: -; size: -; V: TRBV19; J: TRBJ1-1; CDR3: CASSMPGEMGAFF; DNA: TGTGCCAGTAGTATGCCCGGGGAAATGGGAGCTTTCTTT
D: -; size: -; V: TRBV18; J: TRBJ1-2; CDR3: CASSYAGGDNYGYTF; DNA: TGTGCCAGCTCATATGCGGGGGGTGACAACTATGGCTACACCTTC
D: -; size: -; V: TRBV7-6; J: TRBJ2-6; CDR3: CASSLALVSSSGANVLTF; DNA: TGTGCCAGCAGCTTAGCGCTGGTATCCAGCTCTGGGGCCAACGTCCTGACTTTC
D: TRBD2; size: -; V: TRBV6-1; J: TRBJ2-1; CDR3: CASTLAGVNEQFF; DNA: TGTGCCAGCACCTTAGCGGGGGTCAATGAGCAGTTCTTC
D: -; size: -; V: TRBV19; J: TRBJ1-5; CDR3: CASSVGNQPQHF; DNA: TGTGCCAGTTCGGTAGGCAATCAGCCCCAGCATTTT
D: -; size: -; V: TRBV16; J: TRBJ1-2; CDR3: CASSPLEGYTF; DNA: TGTGCCAGCAGCCCGCTAGAGGGCTACACCTTC
D: TRBD1; size: -; V: TRBV5-6; J: TRBJ1-2; CDR3: CASSPGTGYGYTF; DNA: TGTGCCAGCAGCCCCGGGACAGGGTATGGCTACACCTTC
D: -; size: -; V: TRBV7-2; J: TRBJ2-7; CDR3: CASSGTRNHEQYF; DNA: TGTGCCAGCAGCGGAACTAGAAACCACGAGCAGTACTTC
D: -; size: -; V: TRBV6-1; J: TRBJ1-5; CDR3: CASSEQDLKPQHF; DNA: TGTGCCAGCAGTGAACAGGATTTGAAGCCCCAGCATTTT
D: TRBD2; size: once; V: TRBV7-2; J: TRBJ2-5; CDR3: CASSLGLAGGRETQYF; DNA: TGTGCCAGCAGCTTAGGACTAGCGGGGGGGAGAGAGACCCAGTACTTC
D: -; size: -; V: TRBV27; J: TRBJ2-2; CDR3: CASSLTGLNTGELFF; DNA: TGTGCCAGCAGTTTAACAGGGCTGAACACCGGGGAGCTGTTTTTT
D: TRBD2; size: -; V: TRBV5-6; J: TRBJ2-3; CDR3: CASSQSGGKTDTQYF; DNA: TGTGCCAGCAGCCAAAGCGGGGGCAAAACAGATACGCAGTATTTT
D: -; size: -; V: TRBV6-1; J: TRBJ1-3; CDR3: CASSGRSQGTGNTIYF; DNA: TGTGCCAGCAGTGGCCGATCTCAGGGTACTGGAAACACCATATATTTT
D: TRBD2; size: few; V: TRBV9; J: TRBJ2-5; CDR3: CASSVGASGEGETQYF; DNA: TGTGCCAGCAGCGTAGGGGCTAGCGGGGAGGGAGAGACCCAGTACTTC
D: TRBD1; size: few; V: TRBV6-1; J: TRBJ2-7; CDR3: CASVWDRSYEQYF; DNA: TGTGCCAGCGTCTGGGACAGATCCTACGAGCAGTACTTC